A selection of T cell receptor beta chains follows, all from one sample in a study of blood T cell repertoires in COVID-19. Clones were read by immunoSEQ multiplex PCR, and TCRdb kept only the in-frame ones, dropping some. The sample contains some 300,000 clones, 90% of which appear only once. The sequenced sample consisted of peripheral blood. The receptors originated from a middle-aged woman with COVID-19, enrolled during active disease. CDR3s leave out the opening cysteine and the closing phenylalanine or tryptophan. D genes are given only for firm matches.

D gene,J gene,V gene,CDR3 protein
-,TRBJ2-5,TRBV6-5,ASSYSTRSSQETQY
TRBD2,TRBJ2-7,TRBV27,ASSLELAGAPYEQY
-,TRBJ2-3,TRBV27,ASSLSGPLDTQY
TRBD1,TRBJ1-4,TRBV5-6,ASSLGPDRTNEKLF
TRBD1,TRBJ1-2,TRBV3-1/TRBV3-2,ASSPAQGAVGGYT
-,TRBJ1-1,TRBV5-1,ASSFTGRGTEAF
-,TRBJ1-5,TRBV19,ASRRTAGGNQPQH
-,TRBJ1-5,TRBV6-5,ASSPLGGEPQH
-,TRBJ2-7,TRBV30,AWNSGSSYEQY
-,TRBJ1-2,TRBV7-9,ASSFTGGDYGYT
-,TRBJ1-4,TRBV6-6,ASSLPVTVNEKLF
TRBD1,TRBJ2-1,TRBV27,ASRTDRAKFYNEQF
TRBD2,TRBJ2-7,TRBV3-1/TRBV3-2,ASSQDLAPDTSGRAHREQY
-,TRBJ1-6,TRBV7-2,ASSLGRLNYSPLH
-,TRBJ1-1,TRBV10-2,ASSENRHLEAF
-,TRBJ1-5,TRBV5-6,ASSPKEGPQH
-,TRBJ2-7,TRBV6-6,ASSSSGDLHEQY
TRBD1,TRBJ1-1,TRBV28,ASSPQGSGAEAF
TRBD1,TRBJ1-5,TRBV30,AWSFGQGGRNQPQH
-,TRBJ1-2,TRBV19,ASSPAHSAQGGYT
TRBD2,TRBJ2-7,TRBV27,ASSTRLATEQY
-,TRBJ2-3,TRBV28,ALGDGTDTQY
-,TRBJ2-7,TRBV27,ASSPWGSEGYEQY
TRBD2,TRBJ2-7,TRBV6-1,ASSGPSGSSARYEQY
-,TRBJ1-5,TRBV4-3,ASSQDEPRDGNQPQH
-,TRBJ2-7,TRBV6-2/TRBV6-3,ASSYSLTAYEQY
-,TRBJ1-2,TRBV30,AWSRSRNYGYT
TRBD1,TRBJ2-1,TRBV5-5,ASSRDRENEQF
-,TRBJ1-4,TRBV27,ASSFGGPGASTNEKLF
-,TRBJ2-3,TRBV25-1,ASSSTRAGESTDTQY
TRBD1,TRBJ1-6,TRBV3-1/TRBV3-2,ASSQVTGANSPLH
TRBD1,TRBJ2-5,TRBV2,ASSGPGTGSQETQY
-,TRBJ2-5,TRBV11-2,ASSIPERGRGQETQY
-,TRBJ1-5,TRBV19,ASSGTPYSNQPQH
-,TRBJ2-3,TRBV11-1,ATTGDRVGTDTQY
-,TRBJ1-5,TRBV11-2,ASSFGITNQPQH
-,TRBJ1-1,TRBV7-2,ASSLDRAANTEAF
-,TRBJ2-3,TRBV5-5,ASIRTQSADTQY
-,TRBJ1-3,TRBV5-5,ASSLTHTIY
-,TRBJ1-4,TRBV27,ASSARQATDEKLF
TRBD1,TRBJ2-7,TRBV18,ASSPFLGTGRLYEQY
-,TRBJ1-5,TRBV28,ASSLLGGSGNQPQH
-,TRBJ2-3,TRBV28,ASSLWARRGHGTDTQY
TRBD1,TRBJ1-2,TRBV28,ASSITGDYGYT
-,TRBJ1-5,TRBV11-2,ASSLSGNQPQH
-,TRBJ2-1,TRBV5-1,ASPRTSYNEQF